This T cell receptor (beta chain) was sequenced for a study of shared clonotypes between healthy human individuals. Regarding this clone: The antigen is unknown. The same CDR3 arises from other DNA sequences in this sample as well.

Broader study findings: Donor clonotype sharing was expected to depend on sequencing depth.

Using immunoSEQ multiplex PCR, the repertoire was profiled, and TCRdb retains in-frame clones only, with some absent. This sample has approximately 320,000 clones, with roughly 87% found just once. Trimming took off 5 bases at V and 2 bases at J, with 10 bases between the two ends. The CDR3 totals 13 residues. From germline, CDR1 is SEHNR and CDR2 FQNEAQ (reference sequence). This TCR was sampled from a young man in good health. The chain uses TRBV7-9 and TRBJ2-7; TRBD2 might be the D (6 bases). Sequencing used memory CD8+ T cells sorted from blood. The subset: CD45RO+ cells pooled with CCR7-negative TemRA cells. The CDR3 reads CASSAGLPYEQYF. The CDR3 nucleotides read TGTGCCAGCAGCGCGGGACTCCCCTACGAGCAGTACTTC.